These T cell receptor beta chains were read from a single sample in a study of metastatic and nonmetastatic thyroid tumors. TCRdb re-called clones via MiXCR from the PCR reads. The table has 12,000 or so clones, 27% seen once. The sample taken for sequencing was adjacent normal tissue. These receptors all stem from a male donor with papillary thyroid cancer or a benign thyroid nodule (not recorded which). Some clones in this sample may be carry-over from other donors' samples. Both conserved end residues are part of each CDR3. The D gene is left open where the match is weak. Clone size is stated in some rows and not others, as once, few, many or a class when expanded.

v_call: TRBV6-1; d_call: TRBD2; j_call: TRBJ2-1; clone_size: few; cdr3_nt: TGTGCCAGCAGTTCTACGGGACTAGCGGAGAAGCAGTTCTTC; cdr3_aa: CASSSTGLAEKQFF
v_call: TRBV2; d_call: TRBD2; j_call: TRBJ2-1; clone_size: .; cdr3_nt: TGTGCCAGCAGTTGGACTAGCTCCTACAATGAGCAGTTCTTC; cdr3_aa: CASSWTSSYNEQFF
v_call: TRBV9; d_call: .; j_call: TRBJ2-1; clone_size: few; cdr3_nt: TGTGCCAGCAGCGTAGGTTGGGGCCACGAGAATGAGCAGTTCTTC; cdr3_aa: CASSVGWGHENEQFF
v_call: TRBV5-5; d_call: TRBD2; j_call: TRBJ2-1; clone_size: many; cdr3_nt: TGTGCCAGCAGTTCGGGACTAGGTTCCTACAATGAGCAGTTCTTC; cdr3_aa: CASSSGLGSYNEQFF
v_call: TRBV5-4; d_call: TRBD2; j_call: TRBJ2-1; clone_size: medium-sized; cdr3_nt: TGTGCCAGCAGCCCGGGACTAAATGAGCAGTTCTTC; cdr3_aa: CASSPGLNEQFF
v_call: TRBV7-8; d_call: TRBD1; j_call: TRBJ1-2; clone_size: .; cdr3_nt: TGTGCCAGCAGCCTCGGACAGGGACGGAGCTATGGCTACACCTTC; cdr3_aa: CASSLGQGRSYGYTF
v_call: TRBV20-1; d_call: .; j_call: TRBJ1-2; clone_size: .; cdr3_nt: TGCAGTGCTATCTCACAGGGAGGAATGGACTATGGCTACACCTTC; cdr3_aa: CSAISQGGMDYGYTF
v_call: TRBV27; d_call: .; j_call: TRBJ2-1; clone_size: .; cdr3_nt: TGTGCCAGCAGTTTAGACGGGAATGAGCAGTTCTTC; cdr3_aa: CASSLDGNEQFF
v_call: TRBV10-3; d_call: .; j_call: TRBJ2-7; clone_size: many; cdr3_nt: TGTGCCATCAGTGAGTCGGAGGGGGTGAGAGGCGAGCAGTGCTTC; cdr3_aa: CAISESEGVRGEQCF
v_call: TRBV5-1; d_call: TRBD1; j_call: TRBJ2-2; clone_size: few; cdr3_nt: TGCGCCAGCAGCGAGGACAGGGGGCCCGGGGAGCTGTTTTTT; cdr3_aa: CASSEDRGPGELFF
v_call: TRBV6-2/TRBV6-3; d_call: .; j_call: TRBJ2-3; clone_size: few; cdr3_nt: TGTGCCAGCAGTTACTCACCGGTTTACACAGATACGCAGTATTTT; cdr3_aa: CASSYSPVYTDTQYF
v_call: TRBV6-9; d_call: TRBD1; j_call: TRBJ1-6; clone_size: .; cdr3_nt: TGTGCCAGCAGCCCGGCAGGGGGCTCCTATAATTCACCCCTCCACTTT; cdr3_aa: CASSPAGGSYNSPLHF
v_call: TRBV20-1; d_call: .; j_call: TRBJ1-1; clone_size: .; cdr3_nt: TGCAGTGCTAGAGGGGCTTATAATAGGGCTGAAGCTTTCTTT; cdr3_aa: CSARGAYNRAEAFF
v_call: TRBV11-2; d_call: TRBD1; j_call: TRBJ2-7; clone_size: medium-sized; cdr3_nt: TGTGCCAGCAGCTTACGAAAGGGGGCAGAGCAGTACTTC; cdr3_aa: CASSLRKGAEQYF
v_call: TRBV3-1; d_call: .; j_call: TRBJ2-7; clone_size: medium-sized; cdr3_nt: TGTGCCAGCAGCCAAGGAAGAGTCTACGAGCAGTACTTC; cdr3_aa: CASSQGRVYEQYF
v_call: TRBV20-1; d_call: .; j_call: TRBJ2-7; clone_size: .; cdr3_nt: TGCAGTGCTAGATCAGACCCTTCCTACGAGCAGTACTTC; cdr3_aa: CSARSDPSYEQYF
v_call: TRBV6-1; d_call: .; j_call: TRBJ1-2; clone_size: .; cdr3_nt: TGTGCCAGCACACACCCCAGCTATGGCTACACCTTC; cdr3_aa: CASTHPSYGYTF
v_call: TRBV28; d_call: .; j_call: TRBJ2-3; clone_size: few; cdr3_nt: TGTGCCAGCAGTTTATCCCTTAGCAGGCTTTTGGCGGGCACAGATACGCAGTATTTT; cdr3_aa: CASSLSLSRLLAGTDTQYF
v_call: TRBV6-2/TRBV6-3; d_call: .; j_call: TRBJ1-3; clone_size: few; cdr3_nt: TGTGCCAGCAGTTACGACATAAGCTCTGGAAACACCATATATTTT; cdr3_aa: CASSYDISSGNTIYF
v_call: TRBV12-3/TRBV12-4; d_call: .; j_call: TRBJ2-1; clone_size: .; cdr3_nt: TGTGCAAGCAGTTTAAATAGTGGATACAATGAGCAGCTCTTC; cdr3_aa: CASSLNSGYNEQLF
v_call: TRBV11-1; d_call: TRBD1; j_call: TRBJ2-1; clone_size: .; cdr3_nt: TGTGCCAGCAGCTCTCGGACAGGGGGTGGAGTCAATGAGCAGTTCTTC; cdr3_aa: CASSSRTGGGVNEQFF
v_call: TRBV4-2; d_call: .; j_call: TRBJ2-2; clone_size: .; cdr3_nt: TGTGCCAGCAGCCAAGAGACTGCCGGGGAGCTGTTTTTT; cdr3_aa: CASSQETAGELFF
v_call: TRBV2; d_call: .; j_call: TRBJ1-1; clone_size: few; cdr3_nt: TGTGCCAGCAGCACAAGGACAGTCGAGGGGGCTTTCTTT; cdr3_aa: CASSTRTVEGAFF
v_call: TRBV6-1; d_call: .; j_call: TRBJ2-1; clone_size: few; cdr3_nt: TGTGCCAGCAGTGGGGGGCAGGGTAGAACCAATGAGCAGTTCTTC; cdr3_aa: CASSGGQGRTNEQFF
v_call: TRBV10-3; d_call: TRBD1; j_call: TRBJ2-7; clone_size: few; cdr3_nt: TGTGCCATCAGTGAGCCGACACGGACAGGAATCTACGAGCAGTACTTC; cdr3_aa: CAISEPTRTGIYEQYF
v_call: TRBV7-9; d_call: .; j_call: TRBJ2-5; clone_size: .; cdr3_nt: TGTGCCAGCAGCTTAGGGAGCCCCCAAGAGACCCAGTACTTC; cdr3_aa: CASSLGSPQETQYF
v_call: TRBV20-1; d_call: .; j_call: TRBJ2-5; clone_size: many; cdr3_nt: TGCAGTGCTAGAGAAAAGGGGCAGCAAGAGACCCAGTACTTC; cdr3_aa: CSAREKGQQETQYF
v_call: TRBV2; d_call: TRBD2; j_call: TRBJ2-7; clone_size: .; cdr3_nt: TGTGCCAGCCGGACTAGCGGGACGCATCCCTACGAGCAGTACTTC; cdr3_aa: CASRTSGTHPYEQYF
v_call: TRBV2; d_call: .; j_call: TRBJ2-7; clone_size: .; cdr3_nt: TGTGCCAGCAGTAGCGGGTACTACGAGCAGTACTTC; cdr3_aa: CASSSGYYEQYF
v_call: TRBV28; d_call: TRBD2; j_call: TRBJ2-1; clone_size: few; cdr3_nt: TGTGCCAGCAGTTTTGGGCTAGCGGGAGCCAATGAGCAGTTCTTC; cdr3_aa: CASSFGLAGANEQFF
v_call: TRBV29-1; d_call: TRBD1; j_call: TRBJ2-4; clone_size: .; cdr3_nt: TGCAGCGTTGAAGGGGCAGGGGGCGCGGACATTCAGTACTTC; cdr3_aa: CSVEGAGGADIQYF
v_call: TRBV28; d_call: .; j_call: TRBJ2-6; clone_size: few; cdr3_nt: TGTGCCAGCAGTCCCTCTAGGGGGACTGGGGCCAACGTCCTGACTTTC; cdr3_aa: CASSPSRGTGANVLTF
v_call: TRBV11-1; d_call: .; j_call: TRBJ2-7; clone_size: .; cdr3_nt: TGTGCCAGCAGCTTCAGGTTCGCTAGCGCTGAATTCGACGAGCAGTACTTC; cdr3_aa: CASSFRFASAEFDEQYF
v_call: TRBV2; d_call: TRBD1; j_call: TRBJ1-2; clone_size: medium-sized; cdr3_nt: TGTGCCAGCAGTGACCCAGGGACAGTGGCTGGCTACACCTTC; cdr3_aa: CASSDPGTVAGYTF
v_call: TRBV7-3; d_call: TRBD2; j_call: TRBJ2-3; clone_size: .; cdr3_nt: TGTGCCAGCAGGCTTACGGGAGGGGGGACAGATACGCAGTATTTT; cdr3_aa: CASRLTGGGTDTQYF
v_call: TRBV20-1; d_call: .; j_call: TRBJ2-7; clone_size: medium-sized; cdr3_nt: TGCAGTGCTAGAGCCAGGAACGCCTACGAGCAGTACTTC; cdr3_aa: CSARARNAYEQYF
v_call: TRBV5-1; d_call: .; j_call: TRBJ1-1; clone_size: .; cdr3_nt: TGCGCCAGCAGCTTGCCTTCCATGGGGGGTAGGTCAGAGGCTTTCTTT; cdr3_aa: CASSLPSMGGRSEAFF
v_call: TRBV24-1; d_call: TRBD1; j_call: TRBJ1-2; clone_size: few; cdr3_nt: TGTGCCACCAGTGATATGACAGGGGGCCTCCATGGCTACACCTTC; cdr3_aa: CATSDMTGGLHGYTF
v_call: TRBV5-1; d_call: TRBD2; j_call: TRBJ2-7; clone_size: .; cdr3_nt: TGCGCCAGCAGCTTGGCCGAGGTAGCGGGATCCTACGAGCAGTACTTC; cdr3_aa: CASSLAEVAGSYEQYF
v_call: TRBV19; d_call: .; j_call: TRBJ1-5; clone_size: few; cdr3_nt: TGTGCCAGTAGTATAGTGGCAGCGGGACCTCAGCCCCAGCATTTT; cdr3_aa: CASSIVAAGPQPQHF
v_call: TRBV7-8; d_call: .; j_call: TRBJ2-5; clone_size: .; cdr3_nt: TGTGCCAGCAGCTTAGTGGTTGGCGGCGAGACCCAGTACTTC; cdr3_aa: CASSLVVGGETQYF
v_call: TRBV27; d_call: .; j_call: TRBJ1-2; clone_size: few; cdr3_nt: TGTGCCAGCAGTGTAGGGGACGTAGGGTATGGCTACACCTTC; cdr3_aa: CASSVGDVGYGYTF
v_call: TRBV7-9; d_call: .; j_call: TRBJ2-6; clone_size: .; cdr3_nt: TGTGCCAGCAGCCCCCCGTCCTCTGGTGCCAACGTCCTGACTTTC; cdr3_aa: CASSPPSSGANVLTF